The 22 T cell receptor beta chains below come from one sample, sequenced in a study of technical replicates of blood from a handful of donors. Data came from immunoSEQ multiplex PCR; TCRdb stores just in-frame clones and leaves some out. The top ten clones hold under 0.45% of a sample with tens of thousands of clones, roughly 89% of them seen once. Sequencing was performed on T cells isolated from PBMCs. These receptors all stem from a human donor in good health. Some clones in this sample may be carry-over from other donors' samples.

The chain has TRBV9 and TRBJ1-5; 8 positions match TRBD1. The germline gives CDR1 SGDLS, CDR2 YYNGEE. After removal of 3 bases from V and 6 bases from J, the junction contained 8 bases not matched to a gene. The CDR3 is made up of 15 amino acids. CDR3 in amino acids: CASSAAGGAGQPQHF. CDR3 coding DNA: TGTGCCAGCAGCGCGGCAGGGGGCGCCGGTCAGCCCCAGCATTTT.

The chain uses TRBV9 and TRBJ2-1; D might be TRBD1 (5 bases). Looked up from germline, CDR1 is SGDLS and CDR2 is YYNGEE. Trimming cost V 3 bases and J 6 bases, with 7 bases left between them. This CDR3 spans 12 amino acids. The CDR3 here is CASSGQGNEQFF. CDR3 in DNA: TGTGCCAGCAGCGGGCAGGGCAATGAGCAGTTCTTC.

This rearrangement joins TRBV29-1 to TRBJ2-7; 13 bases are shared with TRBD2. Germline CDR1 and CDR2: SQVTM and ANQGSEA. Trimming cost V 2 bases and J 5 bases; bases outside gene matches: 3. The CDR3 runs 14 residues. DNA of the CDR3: TGCAGCGTTGAATATGGGACTAGCGGGGACGAGCAGTACTTC. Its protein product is CSVEYGTSGDEQYF.

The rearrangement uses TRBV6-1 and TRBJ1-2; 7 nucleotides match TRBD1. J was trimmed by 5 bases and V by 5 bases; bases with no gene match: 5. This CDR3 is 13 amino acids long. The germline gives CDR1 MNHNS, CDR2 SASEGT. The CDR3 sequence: CASSPGQYYGYTF. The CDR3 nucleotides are TGTGCCAGCAGTCCGGGACAGTATTATGGCTACACCTTC.

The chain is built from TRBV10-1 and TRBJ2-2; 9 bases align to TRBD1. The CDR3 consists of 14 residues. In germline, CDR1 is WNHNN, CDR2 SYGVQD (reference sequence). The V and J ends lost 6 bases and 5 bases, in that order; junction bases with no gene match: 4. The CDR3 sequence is CASSGDRETGELFF. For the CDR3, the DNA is TGCGCCAGCAGCGGGGACAGGGAAACCGGGGAGCTGTTTTTT.

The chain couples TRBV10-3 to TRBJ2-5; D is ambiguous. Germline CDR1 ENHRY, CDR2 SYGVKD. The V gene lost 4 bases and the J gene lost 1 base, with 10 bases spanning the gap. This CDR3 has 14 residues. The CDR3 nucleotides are TGTGCCATCAGTGTTTGGCAGTCCCAAGAGACCCAGTACTTC. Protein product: CAISVWQSQETQYF.

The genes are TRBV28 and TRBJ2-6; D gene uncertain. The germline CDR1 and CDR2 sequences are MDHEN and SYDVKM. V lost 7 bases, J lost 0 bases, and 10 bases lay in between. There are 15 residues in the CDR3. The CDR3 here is CASKGASSGANVLTF. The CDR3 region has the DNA TGTGCCAGCAAAGGAGCTAGCTCTGGGGCCAACGTCCTGACTTTC. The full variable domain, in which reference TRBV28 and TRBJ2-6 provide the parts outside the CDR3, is DVKVTQSSRYLVKRTGEKVFLECVQDMDHENMFWYRQDPGLGLRLIYFSYDVKMKEKGDIPEGYSVSREKKERFSLILESASTNQTSMYLCASKGASSGANVLTFGAGSRLTVL.

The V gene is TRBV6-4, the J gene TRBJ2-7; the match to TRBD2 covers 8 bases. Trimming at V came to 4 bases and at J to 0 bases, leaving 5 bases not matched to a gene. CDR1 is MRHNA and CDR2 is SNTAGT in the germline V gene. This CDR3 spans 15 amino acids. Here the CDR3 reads CASSVIAGSSYEQYF. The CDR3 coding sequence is TGTGCCAGCAGTGTGATAGCGGGAAGCTCCTACGAGCAGTACTTC.

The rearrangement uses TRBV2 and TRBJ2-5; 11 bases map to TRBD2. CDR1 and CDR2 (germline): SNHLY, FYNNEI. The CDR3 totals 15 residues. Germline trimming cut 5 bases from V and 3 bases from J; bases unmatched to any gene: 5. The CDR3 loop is CASSRKTSGKETQYF. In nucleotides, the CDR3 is TGTGCCAGCAGTCGAAAGACTAGCGGGAAAGAGACCCAGTACTTC.

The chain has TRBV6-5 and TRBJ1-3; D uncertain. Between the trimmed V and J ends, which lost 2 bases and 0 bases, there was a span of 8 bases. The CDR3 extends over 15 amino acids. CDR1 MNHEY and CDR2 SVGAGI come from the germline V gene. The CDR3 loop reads CASSYGWASGNTIYF. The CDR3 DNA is TGTGCCAGCAGTTACGGGTGGGCCTCTGGAAACACCATATATTTT.

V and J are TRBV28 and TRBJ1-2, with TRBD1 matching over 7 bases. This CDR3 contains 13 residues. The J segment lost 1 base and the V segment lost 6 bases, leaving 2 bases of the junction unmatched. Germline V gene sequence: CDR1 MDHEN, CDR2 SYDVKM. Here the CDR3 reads CASSHRGNYGYTF. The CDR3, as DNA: TGTGCCAGCAGCCACAGGGGTAACTATGGCTACACCTTC.

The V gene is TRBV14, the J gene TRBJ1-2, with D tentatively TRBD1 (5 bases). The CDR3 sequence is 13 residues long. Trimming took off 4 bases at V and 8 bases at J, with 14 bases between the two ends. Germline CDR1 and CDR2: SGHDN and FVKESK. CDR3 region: CASSPGGLGGYTF. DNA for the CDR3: TGTGCCAGCAGCCCCGGGGGATTGGGAGGCTACACCTTC.

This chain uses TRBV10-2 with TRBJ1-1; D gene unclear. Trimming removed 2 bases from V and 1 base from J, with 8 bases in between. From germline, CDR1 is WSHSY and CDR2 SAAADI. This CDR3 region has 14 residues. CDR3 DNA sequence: TGCGCCAGCAGTGAGACCGACAAGAACACTGAAGCTTTCTTT. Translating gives CASSETDKNTEAFF.

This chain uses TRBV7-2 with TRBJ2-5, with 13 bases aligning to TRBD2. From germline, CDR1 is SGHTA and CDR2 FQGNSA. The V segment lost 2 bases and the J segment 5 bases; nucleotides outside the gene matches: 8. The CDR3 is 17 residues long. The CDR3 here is CASSLKLAGGSTETQYF. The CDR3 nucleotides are TGTGCCAGCAGCTTAAAACTAGCGGGGGGGAGTACGGAGACCCAGTACTTC.

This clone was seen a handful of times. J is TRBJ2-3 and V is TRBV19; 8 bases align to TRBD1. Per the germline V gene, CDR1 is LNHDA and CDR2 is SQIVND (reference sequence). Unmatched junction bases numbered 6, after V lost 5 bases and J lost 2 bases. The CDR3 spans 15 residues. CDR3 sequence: CASSWGQANTDTQYF. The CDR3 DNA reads TGTGCCAGTAGTTGGGGACAGGCTAACACAGATACGCAGTATTTT.

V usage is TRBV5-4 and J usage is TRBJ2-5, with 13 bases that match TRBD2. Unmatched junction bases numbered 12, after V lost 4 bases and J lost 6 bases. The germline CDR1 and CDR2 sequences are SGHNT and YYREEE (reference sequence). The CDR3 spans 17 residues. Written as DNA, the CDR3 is TGTGCCAGCAGCCCAAGAAGAACTAGCGGGGGGGGGAAGACCCAGTACTTC. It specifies CASSPRRTSGGGKTQYF.

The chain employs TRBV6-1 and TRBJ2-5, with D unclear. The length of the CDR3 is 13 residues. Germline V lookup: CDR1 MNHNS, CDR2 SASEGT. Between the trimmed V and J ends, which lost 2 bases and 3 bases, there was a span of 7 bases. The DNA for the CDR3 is TGTGCCAGCAGTGAATGGCCAAAAGAGACCCAGTACTTC. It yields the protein CASSEWPKETQYF.

The CDR3 loop is CASSERGLAGIETQYF. The DNA of the CDR3 is TGTGCCAGCAGTGAACGGGGACTAGCGGGGATCGAGACCCAGTACTTC. V usage is TRBV2 and J usage is TRBJ2-5; 13 nucleotides align to TRBD2. This CDR3 is 16 amino acids long. The V segment lost 2 bases and the J segment 5 bases; nucleotides outside the gene matches: 5. The germline gives CDR1 SNHLY, CDR2 FYNNEI.

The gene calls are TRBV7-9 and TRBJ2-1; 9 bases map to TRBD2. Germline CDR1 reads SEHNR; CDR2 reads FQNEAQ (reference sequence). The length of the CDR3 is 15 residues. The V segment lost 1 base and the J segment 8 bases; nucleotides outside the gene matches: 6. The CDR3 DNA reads TGTGCCAGCAGCTTAGTTGGGCGGGAGGGACATGAGCAGTTCTTC. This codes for CASSLVGREGHEQFF.

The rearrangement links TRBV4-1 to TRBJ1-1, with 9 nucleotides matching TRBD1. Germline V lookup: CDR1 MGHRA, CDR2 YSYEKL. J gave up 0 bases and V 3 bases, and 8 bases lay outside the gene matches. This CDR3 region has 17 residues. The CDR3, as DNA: TGCGCCAGCAGCCACCTAGGGACAGGGACAATGAACACTGAAGCTTTCTTT. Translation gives CASSHLGTGTMNTEAFF.

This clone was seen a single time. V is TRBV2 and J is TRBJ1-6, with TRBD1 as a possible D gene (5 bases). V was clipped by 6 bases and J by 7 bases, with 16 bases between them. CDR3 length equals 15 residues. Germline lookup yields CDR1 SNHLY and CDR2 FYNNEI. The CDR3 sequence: CASRTQGSANSPLHF. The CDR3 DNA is TGTGCCAGCAGGACGCAGGGTTCGGCGAATTCACCCCTCCACTTT.

CDR3 residues: CASSSEPQGFYGYTF. The CDR3 nucleotides read TGTGCCAGCAGCTCGGAACCGCAGGGCTTCTATGGCTACACCTTC. The chain employs TRBV5-4 and TRBJ1-2; D possibly corresponds to TRBD1 (5 bases). CDR3 length: 15 amino acids. Germline V gene lookup returns CDR1 SGHNT and CDR2 YYREEE (reference sequence). The V end was cut by 3 bases, the J end by 4 bases, with 16 bases between. Together with reference TRBV5-4 and TRBJ1-2, the CDR3 gives the full variable domain: ETGVTQSPTHLIKTRGQQVTLRCSSQSGHNTVSWYQQALGQGPQFIFQYYREEENGRGNFPPRFSGLQFPNYSSELNVNALELDDSALYLCASSSEPQGFYGYTFGSGTRLTVV.